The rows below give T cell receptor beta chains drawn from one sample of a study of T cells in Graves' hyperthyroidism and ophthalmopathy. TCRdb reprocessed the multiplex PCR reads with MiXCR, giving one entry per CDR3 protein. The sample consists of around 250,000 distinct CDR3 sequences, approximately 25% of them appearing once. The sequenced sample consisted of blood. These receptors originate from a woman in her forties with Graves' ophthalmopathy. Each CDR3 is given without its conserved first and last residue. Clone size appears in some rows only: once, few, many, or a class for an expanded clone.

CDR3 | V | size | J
ASSFDEGETYEQY | TRBV28 | many | TRBJ2-7
ATSSTVLLAGVSYEQY | TRBV15 | - | TRBJ2-7
ASSRIPGQENTEAF | TRBV12-3/TRBV12-4 | - | TRBJ1-1
AISAEGLEQY | TRBV10-3 | many | TRBJ2-7
ASSIRRGLEETQY | TRBV19 | many | TRBJ2-5
ASSPLGAPSGTYGYT | TRBV11-1 | - | TRBJ1-2
ASSPTPGGYT | TRBV7-2 | few | TRBJ1-2
ASSQEGGALNQPQH | TRBV4-1 | many | TRBJ1-5
SVEIGPSGWAF | TRBV29-1 | many | TRBJ1-1
ASRDGGTQY | TRBV2 | - | TRBJ2-5
ASSLTGRGNTEAF | TRBV18 | many | TRBJ1-1
ACKGQANYGYT | TRBV19 | many | TRBJ1-2
ATSRDIAGGKETQY | TRBV15 | many | TRBJ2-5
ASTPLGEETQY | TRBV6-5 | many | TRBJ2-5
ASSVGVGTGELF | TRBV9 | many | TRBJ2-2
ASSSGGQVDEQY | TRBV6-2/TRBV6-3 | few | TRBJ2-7
ASTHQETQY | TRBV3-1 | many | TRBJ2-5